These 11 T cell receptor beta chains were all obtained from the same sample, sequenced in a study of control samples from healthy donors and cancer patients. Measured with immunoSEQ multiplex PCR; TCRdb has only the in-frame clones, and not every one. The top ten hold 3.7% of the sample, which has 100,000 to 120,000 clones, roughly 90% seen once. The specimen was PBMCs. The receptors were sampled from a woman aged 55 to 70 with lung cancer.

This chain connects TRBV3-1 (or the pseudogene TRBV3-2) to TRBJ2-3; weak D call: TRBD1 (5 bases). The CDR3 contains 16 residues. Germline-derived CDR1 and CDR2 are LGHDT and YNNKEL (reference sequence). Trimming cost V 0 bases and J 1 base, with 11 bases left between them. The CDR3 sequence: CASSQDLGRGTDTQYF. DNA of the CDR3: TGTGCCAGCAGCCAAGATCTAGGCAGGGGCACAGATACGCAGTATTTT.

V gene TRBV7-9 combines with J gene TRBJ1-1; D is ambiguous. CDR1 is SEHNR, CDR2 FQNEAQ, per germline (reference sequence). Trimming left V 4 bases short and J 4 bases short, with 10 bases between. This CDR3 comprises 13 residues. CDR3 coding DNA: TGTGCCAGCAGCTCCCGTCCGGGCACTGAAGCTTTCTTT. Amino acid sequence: CASSSRPGTEAFF.

The chain couples TRBV18 to TRBJ1-1, with TRBD1 identical over 7 bases. CDR3 size: 14 residues. The junction had 2 bases not matched to a gene; V was cut back by 3 bases and J by 1 base. The germline V gene encodes CDR1 KGHSH and CDR2 LQKENI. CDR3 sequence: CASSPDRRNTEAFF. The DNA for the CDR3 is TGTGCCAGCTCACCGGACAGGAGGAACACTGAAGCTTTCTTT.

The gene calls are TRBV7-9 and TRBJ2-1, with 9 bases that match TRBD2. Trimming at V came to 6 bases and at J to 9 bases, leaving 15 bases not matched to a gene. CDR1 is SEHNR, CDR2 FQNEAQ, per germline (reference sequence). This CDR3 is 16 amino acids long. CDR3 coding DNA: TGTGCCAGCAGTTCCAGTAGGCGGGAGGGGTTTGGTGAGCAGTTCTTC. Its translation: CASSSSRREGFGEQFF.

The rearrangement links TRBV3-1 (or the pseudogene TRBV3-2) to TRBJ1-6; D ambiguous. Germline CDR1 is LGHDT and CDR2 is YNNKEL (reference sequence). Trimming left V 1 base short and J 0 bases short, with 7 bases between. The CDR3 sequence is 16 residues long. CDR3 loop: CASSQVANSYNSPLHF. The CDR3 DNA reads as TGTGCCAGCAGCCAAGTTGCCAACTCCTATAATTCACCCCTCCACTTT.

The V gene is TRBV7-8, the J gene TRBJ2-3; 14 nucleotides agree with TRBD2. Germline CDR1 and CDR2: SGHVS and FQNEAQ. This CDR3 spans 20 amino acids. Unmatched junction bases numbered 13, after V lost 0 bases and J lost 5 bases. The DNA for the CDR3 is TGTGCCAGCAGCTTAGCTCGGGGGACGGGACTAGCGGGAGACCTAGATACGCAGTATTTT. Translating gives CASSLARGTGLAGDLDTQYF.

The chain has TRBV10-3 and TRBJ2-7, with D perhaps being TRBD1 or TRBD2 (7 bases each). CDR3 length: 15 amino acids. Germline V gives CDR1 ENHRY, CDR2 SYGVKD. Trimming pared 3 bases from V and 0 bases from J, leaving 12 bases between. The CDR3 region is CAISDWEGASYEQYF. The CDR3 DNA reads TGTGCCATCAGTGATTGGGAGGGGGCCTCCTACGAGCAGTACTTC.

This clone occurred a few times. The V gene is TRBV6-5, the J gene TRBJ1-3; weak D call: TRBD1 (5 bases). The CDR3 length is 15 residues. CDR1 is MNHEY, CDR2 SVGAGI, per germline. CDR3 DNA: TGTGCGACGGGTGGGGGTCAGAGCTCTGGAAACACCATATATTTT. This sequence encodes CATGGGQSSGNTIYF.

This clone has only one observation. This CDR3 is CASSLASGIEGYTF. CDR3 coding DNA: TGCGCCAGCAGCTTGGCCTCAGGTATCGAGGGCTACACCTTC. V and J are TRBV5-1 and TRBJ1-2; D not resolved. The length of the CDR3 is 14 residues. The V gene lost 0 bases and the J gene lost 8 bases, with 14 bases spanning the gap. CDR1 and CDR2 (germline): SGHRS, YFSETQ.

V usage is TRBV7-2 and J usage is TRBJ2-7; D unclear. The CDR3 runs 12 residues. The germline V gene has CDR1 SGHTA and CDR2 FQGNSA. The V and J ends lost 2 bases and 2 bases respectively, with 4 bases between them. The CDR3 region has the DNA TGTGCCAGCAGCTTACCGACCTACGAGCAGTACTTC. Translating gives CASSLPTYEQYF.

This chain connects TRBV3-1 (or the pseudogene TRBV3-2) to TRBJ1-1, with D possibly matching TRBD1 (5 bases). The CDR3 is 14 amino acids. Trimming pared 1 base from V and 7 bases from J, leaving 13 bases between. CDR1 and CDR2 from the germline V gene are LGHDT and YNNKEL (reference sequence). The DNA of the CDR3 is TGTGCCAGCAGCCAAGTCGGTCAGGGCAGTGAAGCTTTCTTT. Its translation: CASSQVGQGSEAFF.